This T cell receptor beta chain is drawn from a study of cytomegalovirus exposure and HLA in healthy donors. Study results and caveats: Some TCR beta chains (around 180 of them) were listed as cytomegalovirus-associated. TCR clusters originating in the first cohort tended to co-occur in the approximately 130 validation repertoires, according to a later analysis.

Donors came from a validation cohort of approximately 110 subjects, distinct from the first 666-subject cohort. For this clone: Antigen specificity is unknown. Other DNA sequences in the same sample also yield this CDR3.

The table came from immunoSEQ multiplex PCR; TCRdb's copy has only in-frame clones and leaves some out. The sample contains 120,000 to 150,000 clones, around 88% of which appear only once. The CDR3 sequence is 15 residues long. CDR1 and CDR2 from the germline V gene are MNHEY and SMNVEV (reference sequence). Unmatched junction bases numbered 9, after V lost 5 bases and J lost 8 bases. This clonotype was obtained from a woman aged 18 to 35 in good health and CMV-seropositive. Input material: PBMCs. This chain joins TRBV27 and TRBJ1-4; 9 bases match TRBD1. CDR3 sequence (DNA): TGTGCCAGCAGTCTAAGGGACAGGGTAGGGGAAAAACTGTTTTTT. Its translation is CASSLRDRVGEKLFF.